Presented here are 4 T cell receptor beta chains from one specimen sequenced in a study of shared clonotypes between healthy human individuals. TCRdb's table, derived via immunoSEQ multiplex PCR, lists solely in-frame clones and lacks some. There are some 2,100,000 clones in the sample; approximately 96% occur only once, and about 0.13% lies in the top ten. What was sequenced was naive CD4+ T cells sorted from blood. The subset here: CD45RA+ positively selected. These receptors originate from a man between 18 and 29 years old in good health.

The V and J genes are TRBV19 and TRBJ2-6, with 7 bases aligning to TRBD1. The V segment lost 3 bases and the J segment 0 bases; nucleotides outside the gene matches: 8. The CDR3 is 18 amino acids. The germline CDR1 and CDR2 sequences are LNHDA and SQIVND (reference sequence). The CDR3 coding sequence is TGTGCCAGTAGTATGCTCCCGGGACAGTCCTCTGGGGCCAACGTCCTGACTTTC. This sequence encodes CASSMLPGQSSGANVLTF.

The genes are TRBV25-1 and TRBJ2-1; 9 bases agree with TRBD2. Trimming cost V 1 base and J 2 bases; bases outside gene matches: 6. Germline CDR1 MGHDK, CDR2 SYGVNS. CDR3 length equals 17 residues. DNA for the CDR3: TGTGCCAGCAGTGAATTAGGTAGCGGGGGAACCTACAATGAGCAGTTCTTC. Translated, it gives CASSELGSGGTYNEQFF.

V is TRBV9 and J is TRBJ1-3; a weak D match, TRBD1 (6 bases). The CDR3 spans 14 residues. Germline V lookup: CDR1 SGDLS, CDR2 YYNGEE. V shed 4 bases and J shed 8 bases, with 16 bases lying between them. CDR3 bases: TGTGCCAGCAGCTCGGGACACCCGGAGGACACCATATATTTT. Protein product: CASSSGHPEDTIYF.

The rearrangement joins TRBV6-4 to TRBJ1-2; D unresolved. This CDR3 region has 14 residues. Trimming removed 0 bases from V and 8 bases from J, with 13 bases in between. CDR1 is MRHNA, CDR2 SNTAGT, per germline. As DNA, the CDR3 is TGTGCCAGCAGTGACTCGATTAAGGCCAAGGGCTACACCTTC. Amino acids: CASSDSIKAKGYTF.